This T cell receptor (beta chain) emerged from a study of cytomegalovirus exposure and HLA in healthy donors. Whole-study findings and limits: Cytomegalovirus association was listed for 164 TCR beta chains. The dataset shows that most TCR sequences were rare, while some public TCRs occurred in many donors.

Points on this clone: Antigen: not known. Sequence at one end of the junction differs from germline and may be a read error.

The CDR3 consists of 14 residues. Looked up from germline, CDR1 is SGHRS and CDR2 is YFSETQ. Method: immunoSEQ multiplex PCR; TCRdb's copy keeps in-frame clones and lacks some. This table has hundreds of thousands of clones, roughly 90% appearing once. The receptor was isolated from a woman aged 18 to 35 in good health and CMV-seronegative. The chain carries TRBV5-1 and TRBJ2-1; D is undetermined. Sequencing was carried out using PBMCs. CDR3 nucleotides: TGCGCCAGCCGCTTGAATCACCCAGTTGTCGAGCAGTTCTTC. Translating gives CASRLNHPVVEQFF.